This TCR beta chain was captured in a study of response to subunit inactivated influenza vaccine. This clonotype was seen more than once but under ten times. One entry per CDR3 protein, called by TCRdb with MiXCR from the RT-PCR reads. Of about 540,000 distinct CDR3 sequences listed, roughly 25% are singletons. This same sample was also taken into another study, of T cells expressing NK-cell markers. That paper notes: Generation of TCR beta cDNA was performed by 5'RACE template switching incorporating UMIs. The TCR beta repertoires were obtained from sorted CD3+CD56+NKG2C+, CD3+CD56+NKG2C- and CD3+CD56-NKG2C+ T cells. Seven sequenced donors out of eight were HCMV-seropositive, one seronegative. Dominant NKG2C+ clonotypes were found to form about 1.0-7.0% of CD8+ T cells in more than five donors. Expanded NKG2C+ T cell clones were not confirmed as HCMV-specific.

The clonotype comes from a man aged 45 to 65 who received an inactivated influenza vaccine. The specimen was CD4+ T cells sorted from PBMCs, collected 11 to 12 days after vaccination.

Written as DNA, the CDR3 is TGCGCCAGCAGCAAGGGACAATTCCAAGAGACCCAGTACTTC. Amino acid sequence: CASSKGQFQETQYF. J is TRBJ2-5 and V is TRBV5-1; D is possibly TRBD1 (6 bases). The length of the CDR3 is 14 residues. Germline assignment: CDR1 SGHRS and CDR2 YFSETQ. V lost 4 bases and J 1 base, leaving 11 bases between the germline ends.